This entry lists 18 T cell receptor beta chains sequenced from one sample in a study of glioma-infiltrating T cells. Using RNA template, CDR3s of TCR alpha and beta were amplified with iRepertoire arm-PCR. From the multiplex PCR reads, TCRdb called clonotypes with MiXCR, one entry per CDR3 protein. The table shows about 140,000 distinct CDR3 sequences, with roughly two fifths occurring only once. Input material: glioma tissue, nonneoplastic brain tissue, or PBMCs (not recorded which). These receptors came from a human donor with low-grade glioma or glioblastoma, undergoing nonglioma brain surgery, or in good health (not recorded which).

This clonotype was observed a handful of times. The chain's CDR3 is CASAGRLVNTEAFF. The CDR3 coding sequence is TGTGCCAGCGCGGGGAGATTAGTGAACACTGAAGCTTTCTTT. V and J are TRBV6-2 or TRBV6-3 and TRBJ1-1; D is uncertain. The CDR3 has 14 residues. Trimming removed 8 bases from V and 0 bases from J, with 13 bases in between. Germline assignment: CDR1 MNHEY and CDR2 SVGEGT.

This clonotype was picked up a small number of times. The chain combines TRBV20-1 with TRBJ1-5; D is unclear. Germline-derived CDR1 and CDR2 are DFQATT and SNEGSKA (reference sequence). CDR3 length equals 13 residues. V lost 3 bases to trimming and J lost 3 bases, with 9 bases between them. The CDR3 loop is CSASPDSNQPQHF. The CDR3 coding sequence is TGCAGTGCTAGTCCAGACTCCAATCAGCCCCAGCATTTT.

In this sample, this clonotype turned up a few times. The V gene is TRBV6-1, the J gene TRBJ2-7; TRBD1 aligns across 8 bases. J was trimmed by 6 bases and V by 8 bases; bases with no gene match: 9. The germline V gene has CDR1 MNHNS and CDR2 SASEGT. This CDR3 comprises 13 residues. The CDR3 spells CASQGQGEGEQYF. The CDR3 bases are TGTGCCAGCCAAGGACAGGGAGAAGGCGAGCAGTACTTC.

This sequence joins TRBV14 and TRBJ2-7, with D possibly being TRBD2 (6 bases). Germline-derived CDR1 and CDR2 are SGHDN and FVKESK. V lost 4 bases and J lost 13, with 20 bases in between. The CDR3 extends over 13 amino acids. The CDR3 protein is CASSRMGDSLPYF. The CDR3 DNA is TGTGCCAGCAGCCGAATGGGGGACTCACTTCCATACTTC.

This clonotype has just a few counts. The chain uses TRBV7-9 and TRBJ1-2; D might be TRBD1 (5 bases). There are 14 residues in the CDR3. In germline, CDR1 is SEHNR, CDR2 FQNEAQ (reference sequence). V shed 5 bases and J shed 4 bases, with 14 bases lying between them. The CDR3 DNA reads as TGTGCCAGCAGCCTAGATACAGGAGTCTATGGCTACACCTTC. This translates into CASSLDTGVYGYTF.

The chain links TRBV7-3 to TRBJ1-1, with TRBD1 as a possible D gene (5 bases). Trimming removed 2 bases from V and 3 bases from J, with 10 bases in between. The CDR3 sequence is 14 residues long. Germline V gene lookup returns CDR1 SGHTA and CDR2 FQGTGA. This chain's CDR3 is CASSLQGPHTEAFF. As DNA, the CDR3 is TGTGCCAGCAGCTTACAGGGACCCCACACTGAAGCTTTCTTT. The variable domain in full, completed from reference TRBV7-3 and TRBJ1-1, reads GAGVSQTPSNKVTEKGKYVELRCDPISGHTALYWYRQSLGQGPEFLIYFQGTGAADDSGLPNDRFFAVRPEGSVSTLKIQRTERGDSAVYLCASSLQGPHTEAFFGQGTRLTVV.

There are many counts of this clonotype. DNA for the CDR3: TGTGCCAGCAGTTACGGGGTTAACTATGGCTACACCTTC. Encoded protein: CASSYGVNYGYTF. The V gene is TRBV6-6, the J gene TRBJ1-2; D remains ambiguous. CDR1 is MNHNY and CDR2 is SVGAGI in the germline V gene (reference sequence). The V and J ends lost 2 bases and 1 base respectively, with 5 bases between them. This CDR3 has 13 amino acids.

This clonotype showed up just a few times. V and J are TRBV28 and TRBJ2-7; D unclear. CDR1 is MDHEN and CDR2 is SYDVKM in the germline V gene. The CDR3 is 14 residues long. V was trimmed by 6 bases and J by 0 bases, leaving 12 bases between them. CDR3 nucleotides: TGTGCCAGCAGAACAGAGACTGGCTCCTACGAGCAGTACTTC. This encodes CASRTETGSYEQYF.

Details on this clonotype: A much larger clone sits a single nucleotide away, making a read error possible. The V call is TRBV28, the J call TRBJ1-1; possibly TRBD1 for D (6 bases). The CDR3 totals 13 residues. The V end was cut by 0 bases, the J end by 12 bases, with 14 bases between. CDR1 is MDHEN and CDR2 is SYDVKM in the germline V gene. CDR3 sequence (DNA): TGTGCCAGCAGTTTATGGCGTACAGGGCAAACTTTCTTT. The encoded protein is CASSLWRTGQTFF.

The chain couples TRBV14 to TRBJ1-2, with TRBD1 as a possible D gene (6 bases). The CDR3 consists of 13 residues. Trimming left V 4 bases short and J 3 bases short, with 9 bases between. Germline assignment: CDR1 SGHDN and CDR2 FVKESK. The CDR3 reads CASSPGAHYGYTF. In DNA form, the CDR3 reads TGTGCCAGCAGCCCGGGGGCTCACTATGGCTACACCTTC.

The V gene is TRBV13, the J gene TRBJ1-2, with 7 bases that match TRBD1. The CDR3 length is 15 residues. The V gene end was trimmed by 5 bases and the J gene end by 0 bases; junction bases not matched to a gene: 6. Germline lookup yields CDR1 PRHDT and CDR2 FYEKMQ (reference sequence). The CDR3 is CASSKGADTNYGYTF. CDR3 bases: TGTGCCAGCAGCAAGGGGGCGGATACTAACTATGGCTACACCTTC.

V and J are TRBV12-3 or TRBV12-4 and TRBJ1-5; 7 bases are shared with TRBD1. J was trimmed by 5 bases and V by 5 bases; bases with no gene match: 6. The CDR3 sequence is 14 residues long. The CDR3 DNA sequence: TGTGCCAGCAGTCCCCGACAGGGACATCAGCCCCAGCATTTT. Encoded protein: CASSPRQGHQPQHF.

J is TRBJ2-5 and V is TRBV28; D not certain. The germline V gene has CDR1 MDHEN and CDR2 SYDVKM. V dropped 5 bases and J dropped 3 bases, with 16 bases sitting between them. There are 15 residues in the CDR3. CDR3 in amino acids: CASSLPTIVEETQYF. In DNA, the CDR3 is TGTGCCAGCAGTCTCCCCACCATAGTGGAAGAGACCCAGTACTTC. Full variable domain (rest looked up from reference TRBV28 and TRBJ2-5): DVKVTQSSRYLVKRTGEKVFLECVQDMDHENMFWYRQDPGLGLRLIYFSYDVKMKEKGDIPEGYSVSREKKERFSLILESASTNQTSMYLCASSLPTIVEETQYFGPGTRLLVL.

This chain uses TRBV15 with TRBJ2-1; 11 nucleotides align to TRBD2. The germline V gene encodes CDR1 LNHNV and CDR2 YYDKDF (reference sequence). V dropped 3 bases and J dropped 8; count of bases not matched to a gene: 6. This CDR3 contains 15 residues. Written as DNA, the CDR3 is TGTGCCACCAGCAGTGAGTCACTAGCGGGAGATGAGCAGTTCTTC. It translates to CATSSESLAGDEQFF.

The chain joins TRBV7-6 to TRBJ2-1; D perhaps matches TRBD1 (6 bases). This CDR3 has 13 residues. Per the germline V gene, CDR1 is SGHVS and CDR2 is FNYEAQ. With 1 base removed from V and 6 bases from J, the gap between germline ends came to 7 bases. The CDR3 DNA reads TGTGCCAGCAGCTTAGAGACAGGCAATGAGCAGTTCTTC. Translating gives CASSLETGNEQFF.

This chain uses TRBV2 with TRBJ1-1; 8 nucleotides agree with TRBD1. Germline values: CDR1 SNHLY, CDR2 FYNNEI. This CDR3 is 15 amino acids long. Trimming cost V 2 bases and J 2 bases; bases outside gene matches: 4. In nucleotides, the CDR3 is TGTGCCAGCAGTGAAAGAACAGGGGGAAACACTGAAGCTTTCTTT. Encoded protein: CASSERTGGNTEAFF.

The gene calls are TRBV28 and TRBJ2-3; 14 bases map to TRBD2. The CDR3 consists of 19 residues. The germline gives CDR1 MDHEN, CDR2 SYDVKM. Unmatched junction bases numbered 17, after V lost 8 bases and J lost 4 bases. The CDR3 sequence is CASFGLAGGPVGEADTQYF. In DNA, the CDR3 is TGTGCCAGCTTCGGACTAGCGGGAGGTCCCGTGGGTGAGGCAGATACGCAGTATTTT.

Ten or more counts support this clonotype. The V and J genes are TRBV24-1 and TRBJ2-3, with D perhaps TRBD1 or TRBD2 (5 bases each). The CDR3 contains 15 residues. CDR1 and CDR2 (germline): KGHDR, SFDVKD. The V end lost 7 bases, the J end lost 0 bases, and 13 bases lay between the germline ends. This chain's CDR3 is CATRGRTESTDTQYF. The CDR3 coding sequence is TGTGCCACCAGGGGACGGACGGAAAGCACAGATACGCAGTATTTT.